These 20 T cell receptor beta chains were sequenced from one sample in a study of cytomegalovirus exposure and HLA in healthy donors. Vbeta (60) and Jbeta (13) primers were used in the PCR. TCRdb keeps only in-frame clones here, not all; method: immunoSEQ multiplex PCR. Of 140,000 to 150,000 clones in the sample, around 80% were seen once. Sequences were obtained from PBMCs. The origin of the receptors is a man in his forties or fifties in good health and CMV-seronegative.

This chain joins TRBV27 and TRBJ1-5; TRBD1 matches at 12 bases. The CDR3 contains 15 residues. Germline CDR1 and CDR2: MNHEY and SMNVEV (reference sequence). Trimming took 5 bases from V and 6 from J; bases not matched to a gene: 5. Written as DNA, the CDR3 is TGTGCCAGCAGTCCCGGGACAGGGGGCTTTCAGCCCCAGCATTTT. Translation: CASSPGTGGFQPQHF.

The V and J genes are TRBV19 and TRBJ2-7, with unresolved D. CDR1 is LNHDA and CDR2 is SQIVND in the germline V gene (reference sequence). This CDR3 has 12 residues. Trimming left V 3 bases short and J 7 bases short, with 10 bases between. CDR3 amino acids: CASSIPPGEQYF. Written as DNA, the CDR3 is TGTGCCAGTAGTATCCCGCCCGGGGAGCAGTACTTC.

The gene calls are TRBV30 and TRBJ1-3; TRBD1 matches at 9 bases. CDR1 GTSNPN and CDR2 SVGIG come from the germline V gene (reference sequence). This CDR3 has 13 amino acids. The CDR3: CAGDRDGGNTIYF. The CDR3 region has the DNA TGTGCTGGGGACAGGGATGGTGGAAACACCATATATTTT.

V is TRBV5-1 and J is TRBJ2-1; 14 bases match TRBD2. The germline V gene encodes CDR1 SGHRS and CDR2 YFSETQ. V lost 4 bases to trimming and J lost 7 bases; unmatched junction nucleotides: 4. CDR3 size: 15 residues. The CDR3 DNA sequence: TGCGCCAGCAGCGGGGGACTAGCGGGGGCAAATGAGCAGTTCTTC. Protein product: CASSGGLAGANEQFF.

This clone turned up a few times. This chain links TRBV6-1 with TRBJ1-1; 7 nucleotides match TRBD1. V shed 4 bases, J shed 13 bases, and the junction held 6 bases outside the gene matches. The CDR3 is 11 residues long. Germline V gene lookup returns CDR1 MNHNS and CDR2 SASEGT. In nucleotides, the CDR3 is TGTGCCAGCAGTGTGACAGGGTGGGGTTTCTTT. Encoded protein: CASSVTGWGFF.

The rearrangement joins TRBV6-1 to TRBJ1-5; D may be TRBD1 (6 bases). The CDR3 runs to 15 residues. The germline V gene has CDR1 MNHNS and CDR2 SASEGT. V gave up 2 bases and J gave up 6 bases, with 14 bases separating them. CDR3 in DNA: TGTGCCAGCAGTGAATTCGGGGGCGGGGGTCAGCCCCAGCATTTT. Amino acid sequence: CASSEFGGGGQPQHF.

This clone was picked up a small number of times. This sequence joins TRBV10-3 and TRBJ1-1; tentatively, D is TRBD1 (6 bases). The V gene's germline CDR1 is ENHRY and CDR2 SYGVKD. This CDR3 has 16 residues. The ends were cut back, 4 bases at V and 0 bases at J, with 15 bases in the middle. The CDR3 DNA reads TGTGCCATCAGTGTCGGGGGGCCGGGGATGAACACTGAAGCTTTCTTT. Translation gives CAISVGGPGMNTEAFF.

The CDR3 nucleotides are TGTGCCAGCAGACACGGGCAGGGGTTGTACGAGCAGTACTTC. Translation gives CASRHGQGLYEQYF. The chain uses TRBV6-5 and TRBJ2-7, with D possibly being TRBD1 (6 bases). Germline CDR1 MNHEY, CDR2 SVGAGI. Trimming removed 6 bases from V and 4 bases from J, with 16 bases in between. The CDR3 loop spans 14 amino acids.

V and J are TRBV11-2 and TRBJ2-7; 8 positions match TRBD1. Germline V gene lookup returns CDR1 SGHAT and CDR2 FQNNGV. CDR3 length equals 15 residues. Trimming removed 3 bases from V and 6 bases from J; junction bases left unmatched: 10. CDR3 sequence (DNA): TGTGCCAGCAGCTTTTCACCAGGGGGCGTGGGCGAGCAGTACTTC. Amino acid sequence: CASSFSPGGVGEQYF.

The V and J genes are TRBV18 and TRBJ2-7; D is perhaps TRBD1 (6 bases). V lost 3 bases to trimming and J lost 3 bases, with 9 bases between them. This CDR3 spans 13 amino acids. From germline, CDR1 is KGHSH and CDR2 LQKENI. The CDR3, as DNA: TGTGCCAGCTCACCGGCAGGGGACTACGAGCAGTACTTC. It specifies CASSPAGDYEQYF.

This chain connects TRBV4-1 to TRBJ2-4; no reliable D call. The CDR3 totals 16 residues. The V gene's germline CDR1 is MGHRA and CDR2 YSYEKL. Trimming stripped 1 base from V and 0 bases from J, with 10 bases between. The CDR3 protein is CASSQADPPAKNIQYF. As DNA, the CDR3 is TGCGCCAGCAGCCAAGCAGATCCGCCAGCCAAAAACATTCAGTACTTC.

V usage is TRBV27 and J usage is TRBJ1-5; the D gene is possibly TRBD1 (6 bases). Trimming took off 2 bases at V and 6 bases at J, with 20 bases between the two ends. The germline V gene encodes CDR1 MNHEY and CDR2 SMNVEV (reference sequence). The CDR3 has 17 residues. The CDR3 region has the DNA TGTGCCAGCAGTTTACGAGGGGGGGCAGGCAAGGGTCAGCCCCAGCATTTT. Encoded protein: CASSLRGGAGKGQPQHF.

The chain joins TRBV11-2 to TRBJ2-7, with 13 bases lining up with TRBD2. V was clipped by 5 bases and J by 4 bases; unmatched bases: 14. The CDR3 consists of 18 residues. Per the germline V gene, CDR1 is SGHAT and CDR2 is FQNNGV. The CDR3 nucleotides read TGTGCCAGCAGCCGCACCGGGACTAGCGGGGCCGCACGGTACGAGCAGTACTTC. This translates into CASSRTGTSGAARYEQYF.

The chain carries TRBV5-4 and TRBJ2-1; possible D gene TRBD2, 6 bases. V dropped 4 bases and J dropped 5 bases, with 13 bases sitting between them. Germline V gene sequence: CDR1 SGHNT, CDR2 YYREEE (reference sequence). The CDR3 has 14 residues. The CDR3 DNA reads TGTGCCAGCAGCCCGAGGGGCGGGGACAATGAGCAGTTCTTC. Its protein product is CASSPRGGDNEQFF.

The chain employs TRBV18 and TRBJ1-1; D unclear. Germline CDR1 is KGHSH and CDR2 is LQKENI. The CDR3 sequence is 11 residues long. Between the trimmed V and J ends, which lost 5 bases and 6 bases, there was a span of 7 bases. CDR3 in DNA: TGTGCCAGCTCATCTGGGCCTGAAGCTTTCTTT. This encodes CASSSGPEAFF.

This clone was counted a single time. The V and J genes are TRBV10-1 and TRBJ2-5, with 9 bases lining up with TRBD1. The J call may be in error: the DNA end matches TRBJ2-7 better. The CDR3 loop spans 13 amino acids. Germline V CDR1 and CDR2: WNHNN, SYGVQD (reference sequence). The CDR3 coding sequence is TGCGCCAGCAGTAGGGGACAGGGCTACGAGCAGTACTTC. Its protein product is CASSRGQGYEQYF.

Here the CDR3 DNA reads TGTGCCAGCAGCCCCGGGACTAGCGGGGGGCTGGAGACCCAGTACTTC. Encoded protein: CASSPGTSGGLETQYF. The chain joins TRBV13 to TRBJ2-5, with 15 bases aligning to TRBD2. The germline V gene encodes CDR1 PRHDT and CDR2 FYEKMQ (reference sequence). V lost 5 bases to trimming and J lost 5 bases; unmatched junction nucleotides: 6. CDR3 size: 16 residues.

The chain combines TRBV23-1 with TRBJ2-2; D possibly corresponds to TRBD2 (6 bases). TRBV23-1 is placed among ORFs of uncertain function. This CDR3 contains 13 residues. Trimming cost V 8 bases and J 6 bases, with 13 bases left between them. The CDR3 sequence: CASPGDRAGELFF. CDR3 nucleotide sequence: TGCGCCAGCCCGGGGGATAGGGCCGGGGAGCTGTTTTTT.

The chain employs TRBV28 and TRBJ2-1; the match to TRBD2 covers 11 bases. Germline lookup yields CDR1 MDHEN and CDR2 SYDVKM. J was trimmed by 12 bases and V by 6 bases; bases with no gene match: 7. There are 13 residues in the CDR3. The CDR3 DNA reads as TGTGCCAGCAGGCCTACTAGCGGGGGACCGCAGTTCTTC. Its translation is CASRPTSGGPQFF.

The chain has TRBV23-1 and TRBJ1-2, with a weak D call TRBD1 (6 bases). TRBV23-1 is reported as an ORF; its role is uncertain. The V end was cut by 4 bases, the J end by 1 base, with 16 bases between. The CDR3 loop spans 16 amino acids. CDR3: CASSRTLTGINYGYTF. The CDR3 region has the DNA TGCGCCAGCAGTCGTACATTGACAGGTATTAACTATGGCTACACCTTC.